This T cell receptor beta chain was sequenced in a study of response to subunit inactivated influenza vaccine. In its sample, this clonotype was seen many times. TCRdb re-called the RT-PCR reads with MiXCR, one entry per CDR3 protein. This sample has some 570,000 distinct CDR3 sequences; around 10% occur once, and the top ten carry 11%. V dropped 8 bases and J dropped 6 bases, with 9 bases sitting between them. Germline V lookup: CDR1 KGHDR, CDR2 SFDVKD. The CDR3 sequence is 12 residues long. The same sample was also used in a study of T cells expressing NK-cell markers. As reported in that work: Scientists made TCR beta cDNA using 5'RACE template switching with UMIs. Among the eight sequenced donors, seven tested HCMV-seropositive and one tested seronegative. Restriction of sorting to alpha-beta TCR T cells was accomplished in several experiments using an anti-gamma-delta TCR antibody. Among several donors, these clonotypes also ranked first in the CD3+CD56-NKG2C+ fraction.

This rearrangement joins TRBV24-1 to TRBJ2-2; D gene unclear. The clonotype was recovered from a man aged 50 to 60 who received an inactivated influenza vaccine. The sequencing here drew on PBMCs from blood, taken on the day of vaccination. The CDR3 sequence: CATKGSPGELFF. The CDR3 DNA follows: TGTGCCACCAAGGGATCCCCCGGGGAGCTGTTTTTT.